The rows below give T cell receptor beta chains drawn from one sample of a study of sequential checkpoint blockade in melanoma. Method: immunoSEQ multiplex PCR; TCRdb's copy keeps in-frame clones and lacks some. The sample contains 25,000 to 35,000 clones, 80% to 90% of which appear only once. The specimen was CD8+ T cells sorted from blood (inferred from file names), collected from a patient given nivolumab and ipilimumab in sequence. The source of these receptors is a human donor with melanoma. Both conserved end residues are part of each CDR3. The order of the fields is J gene, D gene, clone size, V gene, CDR3 protein, CDR3 DNA. D genes are given only for firm matches. Where a row states a size, it is once, few, many or the class of an expanded clone; other rows omit it.

j_call: TRBJ2-5
d_call: TRBD2
clone_size: .
v_call: TRBV9
cdr3_aa: CASSAGLAGGRRNQETQYF
cdr3_nt: TGTGCCAGCAGCGCAGGACTAGCGGGGGGCCGAAGGAACCAAGAGACCCAGTACTTC

j_call: TRBJ2-7
d_call: .
clone_size: .
v_call: TRBV27
cdr3_aa: CASSLGATAEQYF
cdr3_nt: TGTGCCAGCAGTTTAGGGGCGACGGCCGAGCAGTACTTC

j_call: TRBJ2-1
d_call: TRBD2
clone_size: .
v_call: TRBV4-3
cdr3_aa: CASSQAPSGGARNEQFF
cdr3_nt: TGCGCCAGCAGCCAAGCTCCTAGCGGGGGGGCTCGCAATGAGCAGTTCTTC

j_call: TRBJ2-5
d_call: TRBD2
clone_size: .
v_call: TRBV2
cdr3_aa: CASSPGLAGAPGTQYF
cdr3_nt: TGTGCCAGCAGTCCGGGACTAGCGGGAGCCCCAGGGACCCAGTACTTC

j_call: TRBJ2-1
d_call: TRBD2
clone_size: .
v_call: TRBV7-9
cdr3_aa: CASSPRTSGSPYNEQFF
cdr3_nt: TGTGCCAGCAGCCCAAGGACTAGCGGGAGTCCCTACAATGAGCAGTTCTTC

j_call: TRBJ2-3
d_call: TRBD2
clone_size: few
v_call: TRBV5-1
cdr3_aa: CASSRRGAGGTDTQYF
cdr3_nt: TGCGCCAGCAGCCGACGTGGGGCGGGAGGAACAGATACGCAGTATTTT

j_call: TRBJ2-3
d_call: TRBD1
clone_size: .
v_call: TRBV19
cdr3_aa: CASSPRQGPTDTQYF
cdr3_nt: TGTGCCAGTAGTCCTCGACAGGGACCCACAGATACGCAGTATTTT

j_call: TRBJ2-7
d_call: .
clone_size: .
v_call: TRBV28
cdr3_aa: CASSLFDVGGEQYF
cdr3_nt: TGTGCCAGCAGTTTATTCGACGTAGGAGGCGAGCAGTACTTC

j_call: TRBJ1-4
d_call: .
clone_size: .
v_call: TRBV29-1
cdr3_aa: CSVVVMGLSDEKLFF
cdr3_nt: TGCAGCGTTGTCGTGATGGGCCTTAGCGATGAAAAACTGTTTTTT

j_call: TRBJ2-7
d_call: .
clone_size: medium-sized
v_call: TRBV29-1
cdr3_aa: CSVEDLYEQYF
cdr3_nt: TGCAGCGTTGAAGACCTCTACGAGCAGTACTTC

j_call: TRBJ1-5
d_call: .
clone_size: .
v_call: TRBV21-1
cdr3_aa: CASSSKAQGVGNQPQHF
cdr3_nt: TGTGCCAGCAGCTCTAAAGCCCAGGGGGTCGGCAATCAGCCCCAGCATTTT

j_call: TRBJ1-5
d_call: TRBD1
clone_size: .
v_call: TRBV6-6
cdr3_aa: CASSWTGYDQPQHF
cdr3_nt: TGTGCCAGCAGTTGGACAGGATATGATCAGCCCCAGCATTTT

j_call: TRBJ2-2
d_call: .
clone_size: .
v_call: TRBV9
cdr3_aa: CASSPLATGELFF
cdr3_nt: TGTGCCAGCAGCCCCCTGGCTACCGGGGAGCTGTTTTTT

j_call: TRBJ1-5
d_call: .
clone_size: .
v_call: TRBV28
cdr3_aa: CASSFYIDSNQPQHF
cdr3_nt: TGTGCCAGCAGTTTCTATATCGATAGCAATCAGCCCCAGCATTTT

j_call: TRBJ1-3
d_call: .
clone_size: .
v_call: TRBV6-5
cdr3_aa: CASSWGGFGTGNTIYF
cdr3_nt: TGTGCCAGCAGTTGGGGGGGGTTCGGCACTGGAAACACCATATATTTT

j_call: TRBJ1-1
d_call: TRBD1
clone_size: .
v_call: TRBV7-9
cdr3_aa: CASSPPGGAVNTEAFF
cdr3_nt: TGTGCCAGCAGCCCCCCAGGGGGCGCGGTGAACACTGAAGCTTTCTTT

j_call: TRBJ1-1
d_call: .
clone_size: .
v_call: TRBV6-5
cdr3_aa: CASSLDRNTEAFF
cdr3_nt: TGTGCCAGCAGTTTGGACAGGAACACTGAAGCTTTCTTT

j_call: TRBJ2-3
d_call: .
clone_size: .
v_call: TRBV6-6
cdr3_aa: CASSYWQSTDTQYF
cdr3_nt: TGTGCCAGCAGTTACTGGCAAAGCACAGATACGCAGTATTTT

j_call: TRBJ2-7
d_call: .
clone_size: few
v_call: TRBV29-1
cdr3_aa: CSVEGKGEQYF
cdr3_nt: TGCAGCGTTGAGGGGAAGGGGGAGCAGTACTTC

j_call: TRBJ2-3
d_call: TRBD2
clone_size: .
v_call: TRBV6-5
cdr3_aa: CASRELAGSTDTQYF
cdr3_nt: TGTGCCAGCAGAGAACTAGCGGGGAGCACAGATACGCAGTATTTT

j_call: TRBJ2-7
d_call: TRBD2
clone_size: .
v_call: TRBV28
cdr3_aa: CASSLSPTSGIGYEQYF
cdr3_nt: TGTGCCAGCAGTTTATCCCCGACTAGCGGGATTGGGTACGAGCAGTACTTC

j_call: TRBJ2-3
d_call: .
clone_size: .
v_call: TRBV19
cdr3_aa: CASNLGGVDTQYF
cdr3_nt: TGTGCCAGTAACCTCGGGGGAGTTGATACGCAGTATTTT

j_call: TRBJ2-1
d_call: TRBD1
clone_size: .
v_call: TRBV27
cdr3_aa: CASSFGQGRNEQFF
cdr3_nt: TGTGCCAGCAGTTTCGGACAGGGGCGAAATGAGCAGTTCTTC

j_call: TRBJ1-1
d_call: .
clone_size: once
v_call: TRBV6-6
cdr3_aa: CASSYPGITMNTEAFF
cdr3_nt: TGTGCCAGCAGTTACCCCGGGATCACAATGAACACTGAAGCTTTCTTT

j_call: TRBJ1-2
d_call: .
clone_size: .
v_call: TRBV19
cdr3_aa: CASSISGHPPIPPHGYTF
cdr3_nt: TGTGCCAGTAGTATATCGGGACACCCTCCAATCCCGCCTCATGGCTACACCTTC

j_call: TRBJ2-3
d_call: TRBD2
clone_size: .
v_call: TRBV2
cdr3_aa: CASSTETSDPDTQYF
cdr3_nt: TGTGCCAGCAGCACAGAGACTAGCGATCCAGATACGCAGTATTTT